This is a list of T cell receptor beta chains from one sample in a study of T cell responses to AZD1222 COVID-19 vaccine. Repertoires were generated with immunoSEQ multiplex PCR, while TCRdb's copy carries only in-frame clones and drops some. This table has some 110,000 clones, about 90% appearing once. This material consisted of peripheral blood, taken 28 days after the second AZD1222 dose. These receptors all come from an adult who received the AZD1222 COVID-19 vaccine. Each CDR3 is given without its conserved first and last residue. D genes are given only for firm matches.

>TRBJ1-2|TRBV5-6|NA
ASSLGRGGYT
>TRBJ1-6|TRBV20-1|NA
SASTSSPLH
>TRBJ1-2|TRBV2|NA
ASSYIGGQNSNYGYT
>TRBJ1-5|TRBV6-1|NA
ASSESVHQPQH
>TRBJ1-1|TRBV28|TRBD1
ASSTGDLAEAF
>TRBJ2-7|TRBV6-6|NA
ASRNHAAEQY
>TRBJ2-7|TRBV25-1|NA
ASSEYPLSSRLYEQY
>TRBJ2-3|TRBV11-3|NA
ASSSPREENGDTQY
>TRBJ2-1|TRBV10-3|TRBD2
AISEEAGGLDEQF
>TRBJ1-2|TRBV19|NA
ASSPTGRGYGYT
>TRBJ2-7|TRBV5-4|TRBD2
ASSTGTSREQY
>TRBJ2-7|TRBV30|NA
AWSVSWSYEQY
>TRBJ2-2|TRBV15|NA
ATLDTANTGELF
>TRBJ2-6|TRBV18|NA
ASSPGGAGANVLT
>TRBJ1-1|TRBV4-1|NA
ASSQAPDMNTEAF
>TRBJ2-3|TRBV28|NA
ASGQLGTDTQY
>TRBJ1-2|TRBV3-1/TRBV3-2|NA
ASSQGGGSTVYGYT
>TRBJ2-1|TRBV7-3|TRBD1
ASSLSTGDRGFQF
>TRBJ1-4|TRBV28|NA
ASSFSGDHEKLF
>TRBJ2-7|TRBV5-1|NA
ASSLGGGMNYEQY
>TRBJ1-1|TRBV9|NA
ASSVFRDSAEAF
>TRBJ2-1|TRBV7-9|NA
ASTPQRGPYNEQF
>TRBJ1-2|TRBV9|NA
ASSVGLKDGYT
>TRBJ1-6|TRBV2|NA
ASRAAPRQGSPLH
>TRBJ2-5|TRBV4-2|NA
ASSPRGETQY
>TRBJ2-1|TRBV9|NA
ASSPRSFSGNEQF
>TRBJ1-2|TRBV18|NA
ASSPQGQFLRYGYT
>TRBJ2-1|TRBV3-1/TRBV3-2|TRBD2
ASSLSASGLNEQF
>TRBJ2-1|TRBV6-2/TRBV6-3|TRBD2
ASSYPTSGSYNEQF